The next 9 T cell receptor beta chains were all read from a single sample in a study of cytomegalovirus exposure and HLA in healthy donors. Researchers ran the PCR with 60 Vbeta and 13 Jbeta primers. Some clones are missing from TCRdb's copy, which holds only in-frame ones; the method was immunoSEQ multiplex PCR. The sample carries 100,000 to 150,000 clones, around 75% recorded once. The source material was PBMCs. The receptors stem from a man aged 60-69 years in good health and CMV-seropositive.

This clone was detected only a few times. The chain recombines TRBV6-5 with TRBJ1-6; no definite D call. The CDR3 sequence is 15 residues long. The V and J ends lost 4 bases and 7 bases respectively, with 14 bases between them. The germline CDR1 and CDR2 sequences are MNHEY and SVGAGI. The CDR3 spells CASSSARGINSPLHF. CDR3 coding DNA: TGTGCCAGCAGTTCGGCCCGGGGTATAAATTCACCCCTCCACTTT.

V is TRBV7-3 and J is TRBJ2-5, with 7 bases that match TRBD1. Germline V CDR1 and CDR2: SGHTA, FQGTGA. This CDR3 is 13 amino acids long. The V and J ends lost 5 bases and 2 bases, in that order; junction bases with no gene match: 2. CDR3 nucleotide sequence: TGTGCCAGCAGCCAACAGGGGCAAGAGACCCAGTACTTC. This encodes CASSQQGQETQYF.

V gene TRBV2 combines with J gene TRBJ1-6; no clear D. Germline V CDR1 and CDR2: SNHLY, FYNNEI. This CDR3 region has 15 residues. Trimming shortened V by 5 bases and J by 9 bases, and 17 bases separated the two germline ends. The CDR3 sequence: CASSMEQSLSSPLHF. The CDR3 DNA is TGTGCCAGCAGTATGGAACAGAGCCTTTCTTCACCCCTCCACTTT.

The chain uses TRBV5-1 and TRBJ1-1; 10 positions match TRBD1. V was pared by 3 bases and J by 12 bases, with 11 bases of the junction left unmatched. Germline V gene data show CDR1 as SGHRS and CDR2 as YFSETQ. CDR3 length equals 14 residues. Here the CDR3 reads CASSSHSGTGVTFF. CDR3 bases: TGCGCCAGCAGCTCCCACTCCGGGACAGGGGTGACTTTCTTT. Combining the CDR3 with reference TRBV5-1 and TRBJ1-1 gives the whole variable domain KAGVTQTPRYLIKTRGQQVTLSCSPISGHRSVSWYQQTPGQGLQFLFEYFSETQRNKGNFPGRFSGRQFSNSRSEMNVSTLELGDSALYLCASSSHSGTGVTFFGQGTRLTVV.

The CDR3 region has the DNA TGTGCCAGCAGTTTGGGTCGGACTAGCGGAAACATTCAGTACTTC. Residues: CASSLGRTSGNIQYF. The chain uses TRBV27 and TRBJ2-4, with 10 nucleotides matching TRBD2. With V trimmed by 3 bases and J by 6 bases, 5 bases remained unmatched. The CDR3 contains 15 residues. Germline assignment: CDR1 MNHEY and CDR2 SMNVEV (reference sequence).

The chain links TRBV18 to TRBJ2-3; a weak D match, TRBD1 (5 bases). Germline assignment: CDR1 KGHSH and CDR2 LQKENI. V was cut by 6 bases and J by 6 bases, with 22 bases left in between. The length of the CDR3 is 16 residues. The CDR3 bases are TGTGCCAGCTCCGCCTTGGTGGGGCCTACCTCGGATACGCAGTATTTT. Translated: CASSALVGPTSDTQYF.

V gene TRBV18 combines with J gene TRBJ2-7; 7 nucleotides align to TRBD1. The CDR3 length is 13 residues. Germline CDR1 KGHSH, CDR2 LQKENI. J gave up 7 bases and V 6 bases, and 9 bases lay outside the gene matches. This CDR3 is CASSPGTEREQYF. In nucleotides, the CDR3 is TGTGCCAGCTCCCCTGGGACAGAGCGGGAGCAGTACTTC.

The chain is built from TRBV7-8 and TRBJ2-5; 11 bases are shared with TRBD2. The CDR3 runs to 16 residues. The germline CDR1 and CDR2 sequences are SGHVS and FQNEAQ. The V and J ends lost 5 bases and 3 bases, in that order; junction bases with no gene match: 8. The chain's CDR3 is CASSLSGGAIKETQYF. The CDR3 nucleotides read TGTGCCAGCAGCCTTAGCGGGGGGGCAATTAAAGAGACCCAGTACTTC.

The gene calls are TRBV18 and TRBJ1-5; TRBD1 might be the D (5 bases). The CDR3 contains 12 residues. Germline CDR1 KGHSH, CDR2 LQKENI. V was trimmed by 3 bases and J by 12 bases, leaving 12 bases between them. DNA of the CDR3: TGTGCCAGCTCACCGTCGGGGGGGGACCAGCATTTT. Amino acids: CASSPSGGDQHF.